This T cell receptor beta chain was obtained from a study of cytomegalovirus exposure and HLA in healthy donors. Study as a whole: A prior analysis found some 110 million unique TCR beta sequences from around 190 million T cells.

Broader study findings: The study dropped some indistinguishable V segments, TRBV6-2 and TRBV6-3 among them.

60 Vbeta and 13 Jbeta primers were used in PCR. TCRdb's copy holds only in-frame clones and misses some; the assay was immunoSEQ multiplex PCR. The top ten hold 1.8% of the sample, which has 140,000 to 150,000 clones, roughly 10% seen once. This CDR3 comprises 12 residues. Germline assignment: CDR1 SNHLY and CDR2 FYNNEI. V gave up 7 bases and J gave up 7 bases; unmatched junction bases: 6. This clone was observed a handful of times. Its antigen is unknown. The material sequenced was PBMCs. This chain links TRBV2 with TRBJ2-7; 8 bases match TRBD1. The receptor comes from a male donor in good health and CMV-seronegative. CDR3 sequence: CASTQGAQEQYF. The CDR3 DNA is TGTGCCAGCACTCAGGGGGCGCAAGAGCAGTACTTC. Full variable domain (missing parts from reference TRBV2 and TRBJ2-7): EPEVTQTPSHQVTQMGQEVILRCVPISNHLYFYWYRQILGQKVEFLVSFYNNEISEKSEIFDDQFSVERPDGSNFTLKIRSTKLEDSAMYFCASTQGAQEQYFGPGTRLTVT.